Below, 30 T cell receptor beta chains from the same sample are listed, as sequenced in a study of PD-L1 blockade in urothelial cancer. Profiling relied on immunoSEQ multiplex PCR, and the TCRdb table lists in-frame clones only, not all of them. The table lists some 51,000 clones, 85% to 90% of them singletons. The time point: peripheral blood 6 weeks after treatment start. Sample: PBMCs, taken around atezolizumab (anti-PD-L1) treatment. These receptors were obtained from a man aged 60 to 75 with urothelial cancer.

CDR3 DNA: TGTGCCAGCAGGTCTCGGACTAACTACAATGAGCAGTTCTTC. It translates to CASRSRTNYNEQFF. The chain employs TRBV6-5 and TRBJ2-1; TRBD2 might be the D (6 bases). The CDR3 has 14 residues. Germline V gene lookup returns CDR1 MNHEY and CDR2 SVGAGI. V lost 6 bases and J lost 3, with 12 bases in between.

This sequence joins TRBV10-1 and TRBJ1-1; a possible D gene is TRBD1 (6 bases). CDR3 length equals 15 residues. V lost 5 bases, J lost 1 base, and 14 bases lay in between. From germline, CDR1 is WNHNN and CDR2 SYGVQD (reference sequence). The CDR3 nucleotides are TGCGCCAGCAGTCAGGGGTCGGGTTCGAACACTGAAGCTTTCTTT. Residues: CASSQGSGSNTEAFF.

The chain uses TRBV29-1 and TRBJ1-1, with TRBD1 identical over 11 bases. The V segment lost 1 base and the J segment 6 bases; nucleotides outside the gene matches: 10. Germline-derived CDR1 and CDR2 are SQVTM and ANQGSEA. This CDR3 region has 16 residues. DNA of the CDR3: TGCAGCGTTGAAGTTGTGGTCGGGACAGGGGGACCTGAAGCTTTCTTT. It encodes CSVEVVVGTGGPEAFF.

The chain has TRBV7-9 and TRBJ2-1, with 9 bases that match TRBD2. The CDR3 covers 18 residues. Germline CDR1 SEHNR, CDR2 FQNEAQ (reference sequence). With 2 bases clipped from V and 1 base from J, the junction kept 9 bases outside the gene matches. The CDR3 reads CASSLRGSGSMSYNEQFF. CDR3 DNA: TGTGCCAGCAGCTTAAGAGGTAGCGGGAGTATGTCCTACAATGAGCAGTTCTTC.

V usage is TRBV11-3 and J usage is TRBJ2-7; D gene uncertain. Trimming took 4 bases from V and 6 from J, leaving 13 bases between them. The CDR3 extends over 13 amino acids. Germline CDR1 SGHNT, CDR2 YENEEA. This chain's CDR3 is CASSSKSLGEQYF. In DNA form, the CDR3 reads TGTGCCAGCAGCTCAAAGAGTCTAGGCGAGCAGTACTTC.

This chain links TRBV6-1 with TRBJ2-3; D may be TRBD1 (5 bases). Germline CDR1 reads MNHNS; CDR2 reads SASEGT. This CDR3 comprises 15 residues. V was trimmed by 4 bases and J by 1 base, leaving 12 bases between them. The CDR3 sequence: CASSARQPGTDTQYF. The CDR3 DNA reads as TGTGCCAGCAGTGCAAGACAGCCAGGCACAGATACGCAGTATTTT.

The chain combines TRBV6-1 with TRBJ2-2, with 7 bases fitting TRBD1. The CDR3 contains 13 residues. V was clipped by 9 bases and J by 2 bases; unmatched bases: 3. Germline-derived CDR1 and CDR2 are MNHNS and SASEGT. CDR3 bases: TGTGCCAGACGGGACAGCAACACCGGGGAGCTGTTTTTT. Amino acid sequence: CARRDSNTGELFF.

The V and J genes are TRBV14 and TRBJ2-3; 9 bases align to TRBD1. There are 17 residues in the CDR3. The germline V gene encodes CDR1 SGHDN and CDR2 FVKESK. V was clipped by 4 bases and J by 1 base; unmatched bases: 9. The CDR3 DNA reads as TGTGCCAGCAGCCCATTTCGCCGGACAGGGGGCACAGATACGCAGTATTTT. Its protein is CASSPFRRTGGTDTQYF.

The CDR3 sequence: CAWSMTGGQTQYF. DNA of the CDR3: TGTGCCTGGAGTATGACAGGGGGGCAGACCCAGTACTTC. The chain combines TRBV30 with TRBJ2-5; 9 bases agree with TRBD1. Per germline, CDR1 GTSNPN and CDR2 SVGIG (reference sequence). With V trimmed by 2 bases and J by 6 bases, 4 bases remained unmatched. The CDR3 spans 13 residues.

V and J are TRBV2 and TRBJ2-2; 11 nucleotides agree with TRBD2. V dropped 7 bases and J dropped 4; count of bases not matched to a gene: 5. Germline CDR1 reads SNHLY; CDR2 reads FYNNEI. CDR3 length: 15 amino acids. The CDR3 spells CASNLLAGVTGELFF. In DNA, the CDR3 is TGTGCCAGCAATTTACTAGCGGGGGTCACCGGGGAGCTGTTTTTT.

The CDR3: CASSLNGLELYNEQFF. In nucleotides, the CDR3 is TGTGCCAGCAGCTTAAATGGACTAGAACTTTACAATGAGCAGTTCTTC. V usage is TRBV7-2 and J usage is TRBJ2-1, with 7 bases identical to TRBD2. CDR3 length equals 16 residues. The junction had 8 bases not matched to a gene; V was cut back by 2 bases and J by 4 bases. Germline V gene lookup returns CDR1 SGHTA and CDR2 FQGNSA.

The gene calls are TRBV28 and TRBJ2-2; 10 bases line up with TRBD2. The V gene's germline CDR1 is MDHEN and CDR2 SYDVKM. V shed 1 base and J 6 bases; nucleotides not matched to a gene: 5. This CDR3 spans 16 amino acids. CDR3 DNA sequence: TGTGCCAGCAGTTTATTATCTAGCGGGAGAGCCGGGGAGCTGTTTTTT. Its protein is CASSLLSSGRAGELFF.

The chain joins TRBV27 to TRBJ1-2, with a weak D call TRBD1 (6 bases). Germline CDR1 reads MNHEY; CDR2 reads SMNVEV (reference sequence). The CDR3 totals 16 residues. The ends were cut back, 4 bases at V and 1 base at J, with 16 bases in the middle. The CDR3 nucleotides are TGTGCCAGCAGTTCTCTGGCCACAGGGATTAACTATGGCTACACCTTC. The encoded protein is CASSSLATGINYGYTF.

Only one count was recorded for this clone. The rearrangement links TRBV5-1 to TRBJ2-1, with D perhaps matching TRBD2 (6 bases). CDR3 length: 16 residues. Germline values: CDR1 SGHRS, CDR2 YFSETQ. With 0 bases removed from V and 2 bases from J, the gap between germline ends came to 12 bases. The CDR3 region has the DNA TGCGCCAGCAGCTTGGCTGGTAGCGGAGCCTACAATGAGCAGTTCTTC. Translation gives CASSLAGSGAYNEQFF.

The chain uses TRBV28 and TRBJ2-7; 7 bases agree with TRBD2. Per the germline V gene, CDR1 is MDHEN and CDR2 is SYDVKM. The CDR3 is made up of 13 amino acids. Trimming removed 7 bases from V and 7 bases from J; junction bases left unmatched: 10. CDR3 residues: CASTSAGRGEQYF. CDR3 nucleotides: TGTGCCAGCACCTCAGCGGGGCGGGGAGAGCAGTACTTC.

A single count supports this clone. The V gene is TRBV4-3, the J gene TRBJ2-1; TRBD2 aligns across 12 bases. Trimming at V came to 4 bases and at J to 2 bases, leaving 21 bases not matched to a gene. This CDR3 has 22 residues. The germline V gene has CDR1 LGHNA and CDR2 YSLEER. The CDR3 region has the DNA TGCGCCAGCAGCCTCTGGGTCGACGCTAGCGGGAGGGCTCGGAGTCCCTACAATGAGCAGTTCTTC. Translation gives CASSLWVDASGRARSPYNEQFF.

In its sample, this clone was seen once. The chain links TRBV5-1 to TRBJ2-3; 9 bases align to TRBD2. In germline, CDR1 is SGHRS, CDR2 YFSETQ. The J segment lost 4 bases and the V segment lost 7 bases, leaving 13 bases of the junction unmatched. The CDR3 is 16 amino acids. CDR3 sequence: CASAFRAGGPSDTQYF. The CDR3 bases are TGCGCCAGCGCCTTTCGGGCGGGAGGGCCATCAGATACGCAGTATTTT.

Here the CDR3 DNA reads TGTGCCAGCAGCCAGAGGGAGCAAACCGAGCAGTACTTC. It encodes CASSQREQTEQYF. The chain couples TRBV2 to TRBJ2-7; a weak D match, TRBD2 (5 bases). V lost 6 bases and J lost 6, with 15 bases in between. This CDR3 has 13 amino acids. Germline V CDR1 and CDR2: SNHLY, FYNNEI.

The gene calls are TRBV9 and TRBJ2-1; 9 bases agree with TRBD1. With V trimmed by 4 bases and J by 6 bases, 5 bases remained unmatched. The CDR3 is 14 residues long. CDR1 and CDR2 (germline): SGDLS, YYNGEE. For the CDR3, the DNA is TGTGCCAGCAGCTTCGGACAGGGGAGCAATGAGCAGTTCTTC. Translated: CASSFGQGSNEQFF.

This clone was observed a few times. The CDR3 here is CATSAGTLSYEQYF. CDR3 DNA: TGTGCCACGTCAGCAGGTACCCTATCCTACGAGCAGTACTTC. The genes are TRBV7-9 and TRBJ2-7; D not resolved. Deletions cut 10 bases from V and 1 base from J, with 17 bases between. The CDR3 loop spans 14 amino acids. Germline loops: CDR1 SEHNR, CDR2 FQNEAQ (reference sequence).

J is TRBJ2-2 and V is TRBV7-7; maybe TRBD1 (6 bases). Germline V gives CDR1 SSHAT, CDR2 FNYEAQ (reference sequence). This CDR3 is built from 13 residues. V was pared by 5 bases and J by 3 bases, with 7 bases between. For the CDR3, the DNA is TGTGCCAGCAGCCCAGGGGACACCGGGGAGCTGTTTTTT. It translates to CASSPGDTGELFF.

For the CDR3, the DNA is TGTGCCAGCAGGTGGGACACGGGCCCAAGTTACGAGCAGTACTTC. It codes for CASRWDTGPSYEQYF. The chain recombines TRBV6-6 with TRBJ2-7, with D tentatively TRBD1 (6 bases). Germline V gives CDR1 MNHNY, CDR2 SVGAGI (reference sequence). V gave up 6 bases and J gave up 4 bases, with 19 bases separating them. The CDR3 sequence is 15 residues long.

This chain links TRBV29-1 with TRBJ2-7; 7 nucleotides align to TRBD1. In germline, CDR1 is SQVTM, CDR2 ANQGSEA. CDR3 length: 12 amino acids. Trimming at V came to 4 bases and at J to 2 bases, leaving 2 bases not matched to a gene. Written as DNA, the CDR3 is TGCAGCGTTGGCCAGGGGGCCTACGAGCAGTACTTC. Protein: CSVGQGAYEQYF.

The chain recombines TRBV28 with TRBJ2-7; perhaps TRBD2 as D (5 bases). Trimming removed 6 bases at V and 9 bases at J, with 18 bases between. CDR1 is MDHEN, CDR2 SYDVKM, per germline. The CDR3 consists of 13 residues. The CDR3 spells CASSPFRGSRQYF. DNA of the CDR3: TGTGCCAGCAGCCCCTTCCGGGGTAGCCGGCAGTACTTC. Using reference TRBV28 and TRBJ2-7 for the parts outside the CDR3, the full variable domain is DVKVTQSSRYLVKRTGEKVFLECVQDMDHENMFWYRQDPGLGLRLIYFSYDVKMKEKGDIPEGYSVSREKKERFSLILESASTNQTSMYLCASSPFRGSRQYFGPGTRLTVT.

The CDR3 nucleotides are TGTGCCGGCACTAGCGGGGGCCGAAGGGGGGAGACCCAGTACTTC. Protein: CAGTSGGRRGETQYF. This chain links TRBV2 with TRBJ2-5, with 11 nucleotides matching TRBD2. There are 15 residues in the CDR3. Germline V gene lookup returns CDR1 SNHLY and CDR2 FYNNEI. The V and J ends lost 11 bases and 5 bases, in that order; junction bases with no gene match: 13.

The rearrangement links TRBV5-1 to TRBJ1-4, with D possibly matching TRBD1 (6 bases). Trimming left V 5 bases short and J 8 bases short, with 22 bases between. The CDR3 sequence is 16 residues long. The germline V gene has CDR1 SGHRS and CDR2 YFSETQ. CDR3 DNA sequence: TGCGCCAGCAGGGGAAACGTGGTAGGGGGAAAGGAAAAACTGTTTTTT. Amino acids: CASRGNVVGGKEKLFF.

This clone occurred a few times. This chain joins TRBV2 and TRBJ1-2, with a tentative D call TRBD1 (6 bases). CDR1 and CDR2 (germline): SNHLY, FYNNEI. This CDR3 is built from 13 residues. The V end lost 3 bases, the J end lost 3 bases, and 8 bases lay between the germline ends. The CDR3 DNA reads TGTGCCAGCAGTGATCGGACAGACTATGGCTACACCTTC. It is translated as CASSDRTDYGYTF.

This clone was picked up a small number of times. This chain connects TRBV19 to TRBJ1-1, with 7 positions matching TRBD1. Trimming took 5 bases from V and 4 from J; bases not matched to a gene: 1. The germline gives CDR1 LNHDA, CDR2 SQIVND (reference sequence). CDR3 size: 12 residues. The CDR3: CASSRQGTEAFF. As DNA, the CDR3 is TGTGCCAGTAGTCGACAGGGCACTGAAGCTTTCTTT.

As to this clone: At one end, the junction sequence differs from germline, possibly due to a read error. V is TRBV5-4 and J is TRBJ2-3, with TRBD2 matching over 16 bases. There are 14 residues in the CDR3. Germline V CDR1 and CDR2: SGHNT, YYREEE (reference sequence). CDR3 bases: TGTGCCAGCAGCCGTCCGGGACTAGCGGGAGGGTGGAAATTT. Amino acids: CASSRPGLAGGWKF.

This chain links TRBV6-5 with TRBJ1-1; D not resolved. The germline CDR1 and CDR2 sequences are MNHEY and SVGAGI. V lost 4 bases and J 6 bases, leaving 9 bases between the germline ends. The CDR3 runs 12 residues. The CDR3 bases are TGTGCCAGCAGTTCCAGTCTAGCTGAAGCTTTCTTT. This gives the protein CASSSSLAEAFF.